The rows below give T cell receptor beta chains drawn from one sample of a study of shared clonotypes between healthy human individuals. TCRdb keeps only in-frame clones here, not all; method: immunoSEQ multiplex PCR. The top ten hold roughly 1.2% of the sample, which has over a million clones, approximately 97% seen once. Sample: naive CD4+ T cells sorted from blood. The receptor set was obtained from a young man in good health. Each CDR3 is given with its conserved first and last residue. D genes are given only for firm matches. Clone size is given for some rows only: seen once, a few or many times, or a class if the clone is expanded.

J gene	clone size	D gene	V gene	CDR3 DNA	CDR3 protein
TRBJ1-1	.	.	TRBV5-1	TGCGCCAGCAGCTTGGCGTCCGGGACTAACACTGAAGCTTTCTTT	CASSLASGTNTEAFF
TRBJ1-4	.	.	TRBV7-2	TGTGCCAGCAGCTTAAGCAGGACTAATGAAAAACTGTTTTTT	CASSLSRTNEKLFF
TRBJ2-1	.	.	TRBV2	TGTGCCAGCAGTGAGTCGGCGGTCGGAGAGCAGTTCTTC	CASSESAVGEQFF
TRBJ2-7	.	.	TRBV6-1	TGTGCCAGCACCACAGGGGGGGCCTACGAGCAGTACTTC	CASTTGGAYEQYF
TRBJ2-7	.	TRBD1	TRBV27	TGTGCCAGCAGTTTAGCGGGACAGGGGAATACGGAGCAGTACTTC	CASSLAGQGNTEQYF
TRBJ2-7	.	TRBD2	TRBV6-5	TGTGCCAGCAGTTACTCGCCCAGCGGGAAAAGAAACGAGCAGTACTTC	CASSYSPSGKRNEQYF
TRBJ1-1	few	TRBD1	TRBV5-1	TGCGCCAGCAGGCCCGGGACAGAGAACACTGAAGCTTTCTTT	CASRPGTENTEAFF
TRBJ2-5	once	.	TRBV6-6	TGTGCCAGCAGTTATCCCGGGGGGACCCAGTACTTC	CASSYPGGTQYF
TRBJ2-4	.	.	TRBV9	TGTGCCAGCAGCGTAGGGACGGAAGGGGGAAACATTCAGTACTTC	CASSVGTEGGNIQYF
TRBJ2-1	.	TRBD2	TRBV5-1	TGCGCCAGCAGCCCCGGTTATAGCGGGAGAGTCATAGCCTACAATGAGCAGTTCTTC	CASSPGYSGRVIAYNEQFF
TRBJ2-1	.	.	TRBV7-2	TGTGCCAGCAGCTTAGGGGAGAACAATGAGCAGTTCTTC	CASSLGENNEQFF
TRBJ2-5	.	.	TRBV18	TGTGCCAGCTCACCAGGAACGACGACCCAAGAGACCCAGTACTTC	CASSPGTTTQETQYF
TRBJ1-1	once	.	TRBV7-8	TGTGCCAGCAGCCCTCGAACCAGAACCAACACTGAAGCTTTCTTT	CASSPRTRTNTEAFF
TRBJ2-7	.	.	TRBV18	TGTGCCAGCTCACCGGGGGACGAGCAGTACTTC	CASSPGDEQYF
TRBJ2-3	.	TRBD1	TRBV5-1	TGCGCCAGCAGCGGCCCTTGGACAGGGACCGATACGCAGTATTTT	CASSGPWTGTDTQYF
TRBJ2-1	once	TRBD2	TRBV11-2	TGTGCCAGCAGCTTGGAACTAGCGGGATACAATGAGCAGTTCTTC	CASSLELAGYNEQFF
TRBJ2-5	once	TRBD2	TRBV5-1	TGCGCCAGCAGCCGAGGACTAGACCAAGAGACCCAGTACTTC	CASSRGLDQETQYF
TRBJ2-2	.	TRBD1	TRBV5-1	TGCGCCAGCAGCGTCACAGGGGGCATCGGGGAGCTGTTTTTT	CASSVTGGIGELFF
TRBJ1-4	.	.	TRBV18	TGTGCCAGCTCAGCCGGACAGATTGCAACTAATGAAAAACTGTTTTTT	CASSAGQIATNEKLFF
TRBJ2-3	.	.	TRBV10-2	TGCGCCAGCAGTGAGTCGTTAGATACGCAGTATTTT	CASSESLDTQYF
TRBJ1-1	.	.	TRBV18	TGTGCCAGCTCACCACGGGGAATGAACACTGAAGCTTTCTTT	CASSPRGMNTEAFF
TRBJ2-7	.	TRBD1	TRBV5-1	TGCGCCAGCAGCTTAGGACAGGAGACCTACGAGCAGTACTTC	CASSLGQETYEQYF
TRBJ2-5	.	.	TRBV5-4	TGTGCCAGCAGCTTGGAAGTCGCCGGGACCCAGTACTTC	CASSLEVAGTQYF
TRBJ2-3	once	.	TRBV28	TGTGCCAGCAGTTTAGGGCACGGGGAAGATACGCAGTATTTT	CASSLGHGEDTQYF
TRBJ2-1	.	.	TRBV7-3	TGTGCCAGCAGCTCCGGTACAGGGTACAATGAGCAGTTCTTC	CASSSGTGYNEQFF
TRBJ2-1	.	.	TRBV9	TGTGCCAGCAGCGTAGGTCATGAGCAGTTCTTC	CASSVGHEQFF
TRBJ2-7	.	.	TRBV11-2	TGTGCCAGCAGCCTCGGACGGGTCTCCTACGAGCAGTACTTC	CASSLGRVSYEQYF
TRBJ2-1	.	.	TRBV9	TGTGCCAGCAGCGTAGCCCCATCAACCCCCAATGAGCAGTTCTTC	CASSVAPSTPNEQFF
TRBJ2-1	.	TRBD2	TRBV6-1	TGTGCCAGCAGTGACGCGGGAGGGCCGTATAATGAGCAGTTCTTC	CASSDAGGPYNEQFF
TRBJ2-1	.	TRBD1	TRBV16	TGTGCCAGCAGCCATAAGACAGGGGGCAATGAGCAGTTCTTC	CASSHKTGGNEQFF
TRBJ2-2	.	.	TRBV28	TGTGCCAGCAGTGGACAATACACCGGGGAGCTGTTTTTT	CASSGQYTGELFF
TRBJ2-5	.	.	TRBV2	TGTGCCAGCATCATGTACCAAGAGACCCAGTACTTC	CASIMYQETQYF
TRBJ2-7	.	.	TRBV9	TGTGCCAGCAGCGAATCCGGGACAACCTCCTACGAGCAGTACTTC	CASSESGTTSYEQYF
TRBJ2-5	.	TRBD2	TRBV7-2	TGTGCCAGCAGCCTAGCGGGAGGGGGGACCCAGTACTTC	CASSLAGGGTQYF
TRBJ1-1	.	.	TRBV2	TGTGCCAGCAGTCAAGACAGGAACACTGAAGCTTTCTTT	CASSQDRNTEAFF
TRBJ2-1	.	TRBD2	TRBV6-6	TGTGCCAGCAGTTGGCGCGGGAGCGGGAGAGGGAATGAGCAGTTCTTC	CASSWRGSGRGNEQFF